This T cell receptor (beta chain) was sequenced for a study of OX40 agonist ivuxolimab in advanced cancers. Study at large: Patient treatment consisted of intravenous ivuxolimab administration every 2 weeks at 0.01 to 10 mg/kg. The study reported partial responses in three patients: one hepatocellular carcinoma, two cutaneous melanoma. Study-level points and caveats: Mean expanded clone counts were higher in CD8+ than CD4+ T cells.

Researchers took blood at baseline, on cycle 4 day 1, and on cycle 7 day 1. V dropped 1 base and J dropped 6 bases, with 14 bases sitting between them. CDR1 and CDR2 (germline): SGDLS, YYNGEE. The CDR3 runs 16 residues. A note on this clone: Its specificity is not known.

Only in-frame clones appear in the TCRdb table, and some are missing; sequencing was by immunoSEQ multiplex PCR. The sample has 45,000 to 55,000 clones, over 80% seen once. The V and J genes are TRBV9 and TRBJ1-6, with D hard to call. The sequences come from CD4+ or CD8+ T cells sorted from blood, collected in a trial of the OX40 agonist ivuxolimab. The sequence came from an adult with an advanced solid tumor such as melanoma, head and neck, liver or kidney cancer. The CDR3 coding sequence is TGTGCCAGCAGCGTAAGTCCCGGGGTGACTAATTCACCCCTCCACTTT. It translates to CASSVSPGVTNSPLHF.